This T cell receptor (beta chain) was identified in a study of post-analysis software for immune sequencing data. The V and J ends lost 3 bases and 4 bases respectively, with 13 bases between them. The CDR3 length is 15 residues. Germline V gene lookup returns CDR1 MNHEY and CDR2 SMNVEV (reference sequence). A word on this clonotype: The antigen is not known.

The TCR beta cDNA libraries contained unique molecular identifiers. In TCRdb, the PCR reads were re-called with MiXCR into one record per CDR3 protein. This table has hundreds of thousands of distinct CDR3 sequences, roughly 30% appearing once. Broader study findings: Those with multiple sclerosis, the patient group, showed significantly lower normalized Chao1 diversity than controls. The five TRBV segments detected at higher frequency in patients than in controls included TRBV5-6, TRBV5-1 and TRBV20-1.

This TCR came from a girl aged 10 to 17 with multiple sclerosis. This chain connects TRBV27 to TRBJ2-1, with D tentatively TRBD1 or TRBD2 (5 bases each). Sequences were obtained from blood. For the CDR3, the DNA is TGTGCCAGCAGTTTCAAGAGGGGACCGTACAATGAGCAGTTCTTC. This gives the protein CASSFKRGPYNEQFF.